This T cell receptor (beta chain) is drawn from a study of cytomegalovirus exposure and HLA in healthy donors. Germline lookup yields CDR1 SGDLS and CDR2 YYNGEE. The CDR3 is 15 amino acids. V shed 4 bases and J shed 3 bases, with 14 bases lying between them. PCR involved 60 Vbeta and 13 Jbeta primers. Profiling relied on immunoSEQ multiplex PCR, and the TCRdb table lists in-frame clones only, not all of them. This listing includes under 100,000 clones. The TCR originated in a woman in her thirties in good health and CMV-seronegative. The sequenced sample was PBMCs. The chain recombines TRBV9 with TRBJ1-5; D is undetermined. CDR3 in amino acids: CASSSHAAINQPQHF. CDR3 DNA sequence: TGTGCCAGCAGCTCCCATGCAGCGATCAATCAGCCCCAGCATTTT. The whole variable domain, remainder taken from reference TRBV9 and TRBJ1-5, is DSGVTQTPKHLITATGQRVTLRCSPRSGDLSVYWYQQSLDQGLQFLIQYYNGEERAKGNILERFSAQQFPDLHSELNLSSLELGDSALYFCASSSHAAINQPQHFGDGTRLSIL.